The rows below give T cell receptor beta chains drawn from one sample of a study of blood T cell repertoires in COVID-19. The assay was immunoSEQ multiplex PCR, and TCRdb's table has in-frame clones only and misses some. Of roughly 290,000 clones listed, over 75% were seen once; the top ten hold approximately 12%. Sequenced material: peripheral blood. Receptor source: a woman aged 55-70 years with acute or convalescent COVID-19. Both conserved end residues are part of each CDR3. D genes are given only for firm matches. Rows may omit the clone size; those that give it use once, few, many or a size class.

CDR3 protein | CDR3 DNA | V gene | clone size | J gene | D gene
CASSYASVTNTGELFF | TGTGCCAGCAGTTACGCTAGCGTCACGAACACCGGGGAGCTGTTTTTT | TRBV6-5 | . | TRBJ2-2 | .
CASSQGTSPNEQFF | TGCGCCAGCAGCCAAGGAACTAGCCCCAATGAGCAGTTCTTC | TRBV4-1 | . | TRBJ2-1 | .
CASSSGTYYEQYF | TGTGCCAGCAGTTCCGGGACATACTACGAGCAGTACTTC | TRBV6-5 | once | TRBJ2-7 | .
CASSPRLAGGPADTQYF | TGTGCCAGCAGCCCCCGGCTAGCGGGGGGGCCGGCGGATACGCAGTATTTT | TRBV9 | . | TRBJ2-3 | TRBD2
CASSPGTGGPKVQSEQYF | TGTGCCAGCAGCCCGGGTACGGGGGGGCCAAAGGTGCAAAGCGAGCAGTACTTC | TRBV5-4 | . | TRBJ2-7 | TRBD2
CASHPGGLNTGELFF | TGTGCCAGTCACCCGGGGGGACTTAACACCGGGGAGCTGTTTTTT | TRBV28 | . | TRBJ2-2 | TRBD2
CASSQGQGLEQYF | TGCGCCAGCAGCCAGGGACAGGGTCTCGAGCAGTACTTC | TRBV4-1 | . | TRBJ2-7 | TRBD1
CASSSQISYEQYF | TGTGCCAGCAGCTCCCAGATCTCCTACGAGCAGTACTTC | TRBV11-1 | . | TRBJ2-7 | .
CASSPKGQGNTEAFF | TGTGCCAGTAGTCCGAAGGGACAGGGAAACACTGAAGCTTTCTTT | TRBV19 | . | TRBJ1-1 | TRBD1
CASSFLRQGRSPLHF | TGTGCCAGCAGTTTCCTTCGGCAGGGGCGGTCACCCCTCCACTTT | TRBV28 | . | TRBJ1-6 | .
CASSRGLGGAGGGTDTQYF | TGCGCCAGCAGCAGGGGGCTCGGAGGAGCGGGAGGAGGCACAGATACGCAGTATTTT | TRBV5-1 | . | TRBJ2-3 | TRBD2
CASSQGGYEQYF | TGTGCCAGCAGCCAAGGCGGCTACGAGCAGTACTTC | TRBV4-2 | . | TRBJ2-7 | .
CASSKRQGYGYTF | TGTGCCAGCAGCAAGCGGCAGGGATATGGCTACACCTTC | TRBV21-1 | . | TRBJ1-2 | .
CSVSNKQGTNTEAFF | TGCAGCGTCTCCAATAAACAGGGGACGAACACTGAAGCTTTCTTT | TRBV29-1 | . | TRBJ1-1 | TRBD1
CASSPRQGNSPLHF | TGTGCCAGCAGCCCCCGACAGGGCAATTCACCCCTCCACTTT | TRBV7-2 | . | TRBJ1-6 | TRBD1
CASSEAGRGSSYNSPLHF | TGTGCCAGCAGTGAAGCGGGCAGGGGGAGCTCCTATAATTCACCCCTCCACTTT | TRBV6-1 | . | TRBJ1-6 | TRBD1
CASSLATSGIPGANVLTF | TGCGCCAGCAGCTTGGCGACTAGCGGGATCCCTGGGGCCAACGTCCTGACTTTC | TRBV5-1 | . | TRBJ2-6 | TRBD2
CASSLGLAGDEQYF | TGTGCCAGCAGTTTGGGACTAGCGGGAGACGAGCAGTACTTC | TRBV27 | . | TRBJ2-7 | TRBD2
CASSQASGGNYGYTF | TGTGCCAGCAGCCAAGCGTCGGGAGGTAACTATGGCTACACCTTC | TRBV4-2 | few | TRBJ1-2 | .
CASSVVATSGDPDNEQFF | TGTGCCAGCAGCGTAGTGGCGACTAGCGGAGACCCAGACAATGAGCAGTTCTTC | TRBV9 | . | TRBJ2-1 | TRBD2
CASSPSGGTEAFF | TGTGCCAGCAGCCCCTCGGGGGGCACTGAAGCTTTCTTT | TRBV7-9 | once | TRBJ1-1 | .
CASSLDWLAGEGNTQYF | TGTGCCAGCAGCTTGGATTGGCTAGCGGGGGAGGGTAATACGCAGTATTTT | TRBV5-6 | . | TRBJ2-3 | TRBD2
CASSPRGQGQETQYF | TGTGCCAGCAGCCCTCGGGGACAGGGCCAAGAGACCCAGTACTTC | TRBV4-2 | . | TRBJ2-5 | TRBD1
CASRLTWGPYEQYF | TGTGCCAGCAGGCTAACATGGGGGCCCTACGAGCAGTACTTC | TRBV2 | . | TRBJ2-7 | .
CASSSNSGQFTDTQYF | TGTGCCAGCAGTTCTAATTCCGGACAGTTCACAGATACGCAGTATTTT | TRBV6-5 | . | TRBJ2-3 | .
CASSPEQGPADTQYF | TGTGCCAGCAGCCCCGAACAGGGGCCCGCAGATACGCAGTATTTT | TRBV5-4 | once | TRBJ2-3 | TRBD1
CASSFYEASSGNTIYF | TGTGCCAGCAGCTTTTATGAGGCGAGCTCTGGAAACACCATATATTTT | TRBV11-2 | . | TRBJ1-3 | .
CASSSGLAATGELFF | TGTGCCAGCAGTTCGGGACTAGCGGCCACCGGGGAGCTGTTTTTT | TRBV6-5 | . | TRBJ2-2 | TRBD2
CASSRATLEGHISEAFF | TGTGCCAGCAGCCGAGCAACCTTAGAGGGACATATATCTGAAGCTTTCTTT | TRBV7-8 | . | TRBJ1-1 | .
CASRPLAGPSYEQYF | TGTGCCAGCAGACCACTGGCAGGGCCCTCCTACGAGCAGTACTTC | TRBV2 | . | TRBJ2-7 | .
CASSPTGGNYNEQFF | TGTGCCAGCAGCCCGACAGGGGGAAACTACAATGAGCAGTTCTTC | TRBV7-7 | . | TRBJ2-1 | TRBD1
CASSSQGGLYEQYF | TGTGCCAGCAGCTCCCAGGGGGGCCTTTACGAGCAGTACTTC | TRBV7-2 | . | TRBJ2-7 | .
CASSADRGTIQYF | TGTGCCAGCAGTGCAGACAGGGGCACCATTCAGTACTTC | TRBV12-3/TRBV12-4 | . | TRBJ2-4 | TRBD1
CASSVGDRIFSPLHF | TGTGCCAGCAGCGTGGGGGACAGGATTTTTTCACCCCTCCACTTT | TRBV5-4 | . | TRBJ1-6 | TRBD1
CASSSGGRGSSSYNEQFF | TGTGCCAGCAGCTCCGGGGGTAGGGGCTCGAGCTCCTACAATGAGCAGTTCTTC | TRBV7-2 | . | TRBJ2-1 | .
CASSLPTGQRNTIYF | TGTGCCAGCAGTTTACCTACGGGACAGCGAAACACCATATATTTT | TRBV28 | . | TRBJ1-3 | TRBD1
CASSRARRLTSGGPRDEQFF | TGTGCCAGCAGCCGAGCCAGGCGCCTGACTAGCGGGGGGCCTAGGGATGAGCAGTTCTTC | TRBV5-5 | . | TRBJ2-1 | TRBD2
CASSLRDRMTQYF | TGTGCCAGCAGTTTACGCGACAGGATGACCCAGTACTTC | TRBV28 | . | TRBJ2-5 | .
CASSPLGLWNQPQHF | TGTGCCAGCTCACCCTTGGGACTTTGGAATCAGCCCCAGCATTTT | TRBV18 | . | TRBJ1-5 | .
CASSLAMGTYNEQFF | TGCGCCAGCAGCTTGGCCATGGGGACATACAATGAGCAGTTCTTC | TRBV5-1 | . | TRBJ2-1 | .
CASSYSTANYGYTF | TGTGCCAGCAGTTACTCGACTGCGAACTATGGCTACACCTTC | TRBV6-2/TRBV6-3 | . | TRBJ1-2 | .
CASSTGLSGGTNEKLFF | TGCGCCAGCAGCACAGGATTGTCGGGAGGAACTAATGAAAAACTGTTTTTT | TRBV5-1 | . | TRBJ1-4 | .